This is a list of T cell receptor beta chains from one sample in a study of shared clonotypes between healthy human individuals. Assay: immunoSEQ multiplex PCR; the TCRdb copy retains only in-frame clones and omits some. The sample contains about 1.1 million clones, around 82% of which appear only once. The sequencing input was memory CD4+ T cells from PBMCs. The receptors stem from a man aged 18 to 35 in good health. Some clones in this sample may be carry-over from other donors' samples. CDR3s include the opening cysteine and the closing phenylalanine or tryptophan. The D gene is left open where the match is weak. Clone size, where shown, is once, few, many, or a class for clones that have expanded.

V gene	D gene	J gene	clone size	CDR3 protein	CDR3 DNA
TRBV5-1	TRBD1	TRBJ1-1	.	CASSLDQGAYTEAFF	TGCGCCAGCAGCTTGGATCAGGGGGCATACACTGAAGCTTTCTTT
TRBV7-8	.	TRBJ1-2	.	CASSPNPGGDNYGYTF	TGTGCCAGCAGCCCCAATCCGGGGGGGGACAACTATGGCTACACCTTC
TRBV9	.	TRBJ1-4	once	CASSVNPEEKLFF	TGTGCCAGCAGCGTGAACCCCGAGGAAAAACTGTTTTTT
TRBV7-2	TRBD1	TRBJ1-2	.	CASSLAYTGGLSNYGYTF	TGTGCCAGCAGCTTAGCGTACACAGGGGGGCTGAGTAACTATGGCTACACCTTC
TRBV4-1	.	TRBJ2-2	once	CASSHKPGQNTGELFF	TGCGCCAGCAGCCACAAACCCGGACAGAACACCGGGGAGCTGTTTTTT
TRBV4-2	TRBD1	TRBJ2-7	.	CASSQELVGGKDEQYF	TGTGCCAGCAGCCAAGAACTGGTAGGGGGCAAGGACGAGCAGTACTTC
TRBV19	.	TRBJ1-4	.	CASSPPGTRNEKLFF	TGTGCCAGTAGTCCCCCCGGGACAAGGAATGAAAAACTGTTTTTT
TRBV19	.	TRBJ2-1	.	CASRTTVSYNEQFF	TGTGCCAGTAGGACGACAGTTTCCTACAATGAGCAGTTCTTC
TRBV27	.	TRBJ1-2	many	CASWAGDTRNYGYTF	TGTGCCAGCTGGGCTGGGGACACCCGAAACTATGGCTACACCTTC
TRBV11-2	TRBD2	TRBJ2-5	.	CASSFNSGGEETQYF	TGTGCCAGCAGCTTCAACAGCGGGGGAGAAGAGACCCAGTACTTC
TRBV28	.	TRBJ2-7	.	CASTNTLGGEQYF	TGTGCCAGTACAAATACACTGGGGGGCGAGCAGTACTTC
TRBV7-8	TRBD1	TRBJ2-7	.	CASSLQGALEQYF	TGTGCCAGCAGCTTACAGGGGGCTCTTGAGCAGTACTTC
TRBV4-1	TRBD2	TRBJ2-4	.	CASSGPTSGRLRENIQYF	TGCGCCAGCAGCGGACCGACTAGCGGGAGGCTTCGGGAAAACATTCAGTACTTC
TRBV4-3	.	TRBJ1-3	.	CASSHEAVVSGNTIYF	TGCGCCAGCTCCCACGAAGCTGTCGTCTCTGGAAACACCATATATTTT
TRBV6-1	.	TRBJ1-5	.	CASSEFALSNQPQHF	TGTGCCAGCAGTGAATTTGCACTTAGCAATCAGCCCCAGCATTTT
TRBV10-3	.	TRBJ2-3	.	CAIRLLGVTDTQYF	TGTGCCATCAGACTACTGGGAGTCACAGATACGCAGTATTTT
TRBV18	TRBD1	TRBJ1-4	.	CASSRNRDRGYRDEKLFF	TGTGCCAGCTCCCGGAACCGGGACAGGGGTTATCGGGATGAAAAACTGTTTTTT
TRBV2	.	TRBJ2-2	.	CASIRWAEGPGELFF	TGTGCCAGCATTAGGTGGGCTGAGGGCCCCGGGGAGCTGTTTTTT
TRBV14	.	TRBJ1-5	few	CASSQDSNQPQHF	TGTGCCAGCAGCCAAGACAGCAATCAGCCCCAGCATTTT
TRBV7-9	TRBD2	TRBJ2-1	.	CASSLAGGTSGASHEQFF	TGTGCCAGCAGCTTAGCGGGAGGGACTAGCGGAGCCTCGCATGAGCAGTTCTTC
TRBV19	TRBD2	TRBJ2-7	.	CASSIALRTSGRSYEQYF	TGTGCCAGTAGTATAGCCCTCAGGACTAGCGGGAGGTCCTACGAGCAGTACTTC
TRBV19	.	TRBJ1-5	.	CASSMVLGGDQPQHF	TGTGCCAGTAGTATGGTGCTTGGAGGGGATCAGCCCCAGCATTTT
TRBV18	.	TRBJ1-1	.	CASSRDPNTEAFF	TGTGCCAGCAGCCGGGACCCGAACACTGAAGCTTTCTTT
TRBV2	TRBD2	TRBJ2-5	.	CASSLRSGTQETQYF	TGTGCCAGCAGTCTTAGAAGCGGGACCCAAGAGACCCAGTACTTC
TRBV6-4	.	TRBJ2-1	.	CARGSGVNEQFF	TGTGCCAGGGGGTCCGGGGTCAATGAGCAGTTCTTC
TRBV11-3	.	TRBJ2-1	.	CASSLASPFNNEQFF	TGTGCCAGCAGCTTAGCTAGTCCCTTTAACAATGAGCAGTTCTTC
TRBV28	TRBD1	TRBJ2-7	few	CASTTGGLYEQYF	TGTGCCAGCACGACAGGGGGCCTCTACGAGCAGTACTTC
TRBV19	TRBD2	TRBJ2-3	.	CASSRAPLAGGTDTQYF	TGTGCCAGTAGTCGTGCTCCGCTAGCGGGAGGAACAGATACGCAGTATTTT
TRBV7-2	.	TRBJ2-7	.	CASSLDGAAYEQYF	TGTGCCAGCAGCCTGGATGGGGCTGCCTACGAGCAGTACTTC
TRBV9	.	TRBJ2-3	.	CASSVGGAGPDTQYF	TGTGCCAGCAGCGTAGGTGGGGCCGGCCCAGATACGCAGTATTTT
TRBV9	TRBD1	TRBJ1-2	.	CASSVGQGIGYGYTF	TGTGCCAGCAGCGTGGGACAGGGGATAGGGTATGGCTACACCTTC
TRBV7-9	TRBD2	TRBJ2-2	.	CASSRTSVDGGELFF	TGTGCCAGCAGCCGTACTAGCGTCGACGGCGGGGAGCTGTTTTTT
TRBV5-1	.	TRBJ2-3	.	CASSRGTADPTDTQYF	TGCGCCAGCAGCAGGGGGACGGCGGACCCCACAGATACGCAGTATTTT
TRBV7-3	TRBD2	TRBJ2-1	.	CASSGGGNEQFF	TGTGCCAGCTCCGGCGGGGGAAATGAGCAGTTCTTC
TRBV5-5	TRBD1	TRBJ1-2	.	CASQGTGGNYGYTF	TGTGCCAGCCAAGGGACAGGAGGGAACTATGGCTACACCTTC
TRBV11-3	TRBD1	TRBJ1-1	.	CASSLSGGNTEAFF	TGTGCCAGCAGCTTGTCAGGGGGGAACACTGAAGCTTTCTTT
TRBV6-5	.	TRBJ1-2	.	CASSYSPPEGYTF	TGTGCCAGCAGTTACTCCCCCCCGGAAGGCTACACCTTC
TRBV5-1	.	TRBJ1-1	.	CASSSLPTGDTEAFF	TGCGCCAGCAGCTCCCTCCCCACGGGTGACACTGAAGCTTTCTTT
TRBV1	.	TRBJ1-5	once	CTSGRVLEKPQHF	TGCACCAGCGGCAGGGTTCTGGAGAAGCCCCAGCATTTT
TRBV5-1	.	TRBJ2-2	.	CASSLGQTGELFF	TGCGCCAGCAGCTTGGGGCAAACCGGGGAGCTGTTTTTT
TRBV4-2	.	TRBJ2-4	.	CASSPEAVAKNIQYF	TGTGCCAGCAGCCCCGAGGCCGTAGCCAAAAACATTCAGTACTTC
TRBV28	.	TRBJ2-3	.	CASSPFGGASDTQYF	TGTGCCAGCAGCCCTTTTGGGGGGGCGTCGGATACGCAGTATTTT
TRBV5-1	.	TRBJ1-2	.	CASKRVTGNYGYTF	TGCGCCAGCAAGCGGGTGACGGGGAACTATGGCTACACCTTC
TRBV28	.	TRBJ1-3	.	CASKKRLSGNTIYF	TGTGCCAGCAAAAAACGGTTGTCTGGAAACACCATATATTTT
TRBV28	TRBD2	TRBJ2-7	.	CATFGTSFYEQYF	TGTGCCACCTTCGGGACTAGCTTCTACGAGCAGTACTTC
TRBV7-9	.	TRBJ2-2	.	CASSPRLAEGTGELFF	TGTGCCAGCAGCCCCCGTTTGGCGGAGGGCACCGGGGAGCTGTTTTTT
TRBV5-4	.	TRBJ1-5	.	CASSSGLTRGVYSNQPQHF	TGTGCCAGCAGCTCGGGGCTGACGCGGGGGGTTTATAGCAATCAGCCCCAGCATTTT
TRBV28	.	TRBJ1-5	.	CASSLGQGTHF	TGTGCCAGCAGTTTGGGCCAGGGTACGCATTTT
TRBV5-8	.	TRBJ2-3	.	CASSETHVTTDTQYF	TGTGCCAGCAGCGAGACTCATGTGACGACAGATACGCAGTATTTT
TRBV5-6	.	TRBJ2-5	.	CASSPGSQETQYF	TGTGCCAGCAGCCCGGGGAGCCAAGAGACCCAGTACTTC
TRBV10-3	.	TRBJ2-3	once	CAISSSDTQYF	TGTGCCATCAGTTCATCAGATACGCAGTATTTT
TRBV6-5	TRBD1	TRBJ2-7	.	CASRLRDRWSYEQYF	TGTGCCAGCAGACTCCGGGACAGGTGGTCCTACGAGCAGTACTTC
TRBV28	TRBD2	TRBJ2-3	.	CASSSGLAGISDTQYF	TGTGCCAGCAGCTCCGGACTAGCGGGAATTTCAGATACGCAGTATTTT